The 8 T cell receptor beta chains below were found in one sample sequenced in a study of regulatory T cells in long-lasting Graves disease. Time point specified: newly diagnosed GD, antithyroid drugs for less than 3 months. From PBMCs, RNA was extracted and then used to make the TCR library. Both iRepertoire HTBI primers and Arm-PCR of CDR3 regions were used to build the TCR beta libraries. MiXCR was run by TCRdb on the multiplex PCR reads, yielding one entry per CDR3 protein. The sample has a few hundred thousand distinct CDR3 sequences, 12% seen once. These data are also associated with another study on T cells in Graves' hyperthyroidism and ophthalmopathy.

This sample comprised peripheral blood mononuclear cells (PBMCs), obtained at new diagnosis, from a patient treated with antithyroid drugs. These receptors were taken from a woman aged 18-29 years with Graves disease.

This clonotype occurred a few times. CDR3 sequence: CASSPLSGTGGQFF. DNA for the CDR3: TGTGCCAGCAGTCCGTTATCCGGGACAGGGGGCCAGTTCTTC. The chain carries TRBV6-1 and TRBJ2-1, with 12 bases identical to TRBD1. The J segment lost 13 bases and the V segment lost 5 bases, leaving 9 bases of the junction unmatched. Germline-derived CDR1 and CDR2 are MNHNS and SASEGT. This CDR3 spans 14 amino acids.

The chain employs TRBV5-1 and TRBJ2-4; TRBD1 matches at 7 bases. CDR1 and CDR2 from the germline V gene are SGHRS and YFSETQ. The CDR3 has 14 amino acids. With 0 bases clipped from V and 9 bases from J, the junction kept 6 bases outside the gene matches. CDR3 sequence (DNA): TGCGCCAGCAGCTTGGGCGAGGGGGCGGGCATTCAGTACTTC. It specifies CASSLGEGAGIQYF.

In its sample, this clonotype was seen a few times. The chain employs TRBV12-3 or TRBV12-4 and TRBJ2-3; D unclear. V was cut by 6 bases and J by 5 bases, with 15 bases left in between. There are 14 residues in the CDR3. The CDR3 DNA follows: TGTGCCAGCAGCATGCCCCTGGACCAAGATACGCAGTATTTT. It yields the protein CASSMPLDQDTQYF.

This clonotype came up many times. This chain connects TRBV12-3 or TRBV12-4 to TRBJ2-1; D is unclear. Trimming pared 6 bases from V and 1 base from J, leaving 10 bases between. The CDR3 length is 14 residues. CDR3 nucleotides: TGTGCCAGCAGCCGTGTATTTTCCTACAATGAGCAGTTCTTC. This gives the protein CASSRVFSYNEQFF.

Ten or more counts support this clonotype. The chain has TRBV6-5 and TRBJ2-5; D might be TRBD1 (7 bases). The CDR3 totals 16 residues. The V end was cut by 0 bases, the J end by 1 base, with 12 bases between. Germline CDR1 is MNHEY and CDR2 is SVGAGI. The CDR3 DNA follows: TGTGCCAGCAGTTACTCGGGGGGACAGACCCAAGAGACCCAGTACTTC. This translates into CASSYSGGQTQETQYF.

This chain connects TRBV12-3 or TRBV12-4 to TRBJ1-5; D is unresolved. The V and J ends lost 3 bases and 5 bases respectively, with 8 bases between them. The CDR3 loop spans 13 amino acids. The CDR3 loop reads CASSFEEHQPQHF. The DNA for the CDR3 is TGTGCCAGCAGTTTTGAAGAACATCAGCCCCAGCATTTT.

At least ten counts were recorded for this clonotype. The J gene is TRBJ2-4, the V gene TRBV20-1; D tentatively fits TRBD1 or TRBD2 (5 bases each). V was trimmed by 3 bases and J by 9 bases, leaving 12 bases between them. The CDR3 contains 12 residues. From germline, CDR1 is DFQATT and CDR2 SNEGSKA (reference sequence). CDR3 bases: TGCAGTGCTAGGGGGACGGTCGGCATTCAGTACTTC. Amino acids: CSARGTVGIQYF.

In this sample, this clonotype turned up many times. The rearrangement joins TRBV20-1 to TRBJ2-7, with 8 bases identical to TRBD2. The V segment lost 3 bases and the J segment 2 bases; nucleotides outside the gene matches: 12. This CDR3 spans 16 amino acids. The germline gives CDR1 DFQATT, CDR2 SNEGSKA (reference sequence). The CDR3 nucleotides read TGCAGTGCTAGCTGGTTTATTGGGCGGGAGGCCTACGAGCAGTACTTC. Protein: CSASWFIGREAYEQYF.